The source of this T cell receptor beta chain is a study of T cells in Graves' hyperthyroidism and ophthalmopathy. Many counts were recorded for this clonotype. V lost 4 bases to trimming and J lost 0 bases; unmatched junction nucleotides: 6. Germline CDR1 and CDR2: MNHNS and SASEGT. CDR3 size: 17 residues. The source material, RNA transcripts, was used to amplify TCR beta CDR3 regions. The study used the HTBI primer set for a first-round RT-PCR of the TCR CDR3. Each CDR3 protein gets one entry after TCRdb re-called the multiplex PCR reads with MiXCR. The top ten hold more than 30% of the sample, which has fewer than 350,000 distinct CDR3 sequences, 15% seen once.

This sequence originates from a woman aged 45-60 years with Graves' hyperthyroidism that later progressed to Graves' ophthalmopathy. What was sequenced was blood. V usage is TRBV6-1 and J usage is TRBJ1-1; the match to TRBD1 covers 12 bases. The CDR3 DNA reads TGTGCCAGCAGTGGGGACAGGGGGCTTACGATGAACACTGAAGCTTTCTTT. Its translation: CASSGDRGLTMNTEAFF.